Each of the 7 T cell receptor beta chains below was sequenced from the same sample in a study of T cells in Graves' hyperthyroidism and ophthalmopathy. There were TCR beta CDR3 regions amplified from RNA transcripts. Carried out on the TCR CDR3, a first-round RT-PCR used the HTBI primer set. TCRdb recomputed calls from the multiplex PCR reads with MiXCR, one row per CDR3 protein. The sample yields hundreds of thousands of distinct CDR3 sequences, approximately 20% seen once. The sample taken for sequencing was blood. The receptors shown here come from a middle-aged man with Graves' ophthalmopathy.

The CDR3 here is CASSSGQDVYNEQFF. The CDR3 nucleotides are TGTGCCAGCAGCTCAGGACAGGACGTCTACAATGAGCAGTTCTTC. The chain couples TRBV7-9 to TRBJ2-1; TRBD1 matches at 7 bases. Losses at the gene ends were 4 bases for V and 3 bases for J; bases not matched to a gene: 6. This CDR3 contains 15 residues. Germline V gene sequence: CDR1 SEHNR, CDR2 FQNEAQ (reference sequence).

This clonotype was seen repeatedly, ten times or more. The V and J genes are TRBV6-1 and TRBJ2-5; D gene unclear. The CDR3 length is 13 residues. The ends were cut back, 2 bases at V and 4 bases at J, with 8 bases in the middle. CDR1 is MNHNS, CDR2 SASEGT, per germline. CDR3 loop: CASSESLGETQYF. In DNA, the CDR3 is TGTGCCAGCAGTGAATCCTTGGGAGAGACCCAGTACTTC.

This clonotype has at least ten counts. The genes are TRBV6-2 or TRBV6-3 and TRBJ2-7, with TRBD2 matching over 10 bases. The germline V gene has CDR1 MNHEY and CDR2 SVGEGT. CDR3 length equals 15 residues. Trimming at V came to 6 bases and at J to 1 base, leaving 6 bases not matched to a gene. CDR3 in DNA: TGTGCCAGCAGGGCAGCGGGAGGGTCTTCCTACGAGCAGTACTTC. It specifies CASRAAGGSSYEQYF.

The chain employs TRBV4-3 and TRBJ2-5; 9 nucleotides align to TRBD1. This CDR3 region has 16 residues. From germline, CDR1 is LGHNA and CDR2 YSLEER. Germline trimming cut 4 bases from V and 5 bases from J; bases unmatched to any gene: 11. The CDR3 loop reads CASSPGQGRGLETQYF. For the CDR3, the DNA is TGCGCCAGCAGCCCAGGACAGGGGCGGGGGTTGGAGACCCAGTACTTC.

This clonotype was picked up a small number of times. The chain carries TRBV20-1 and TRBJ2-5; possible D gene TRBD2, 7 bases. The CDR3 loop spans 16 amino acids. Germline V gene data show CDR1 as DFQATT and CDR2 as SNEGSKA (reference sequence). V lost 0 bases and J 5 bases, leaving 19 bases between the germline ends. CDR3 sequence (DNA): TGCAGTGCTAGAGATCCCCAGGGGAGGGCAAGGGAGACCCAGTACTTC. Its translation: CSARDPQGRARETQYF.

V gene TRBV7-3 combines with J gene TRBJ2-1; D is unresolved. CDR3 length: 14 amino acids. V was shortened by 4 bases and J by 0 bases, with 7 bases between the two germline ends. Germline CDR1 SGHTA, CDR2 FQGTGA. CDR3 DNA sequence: TGTGCCAGCAGCTCCCAAAGCTCCTACAATGAGCAGTTCTTC. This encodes CASSSQSSYNEQFF.

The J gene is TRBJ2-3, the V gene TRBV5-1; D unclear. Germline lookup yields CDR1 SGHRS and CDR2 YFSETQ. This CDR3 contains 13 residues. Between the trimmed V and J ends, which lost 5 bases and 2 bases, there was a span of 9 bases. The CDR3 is CASRTTLTDTQYF. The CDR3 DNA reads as TGCGCCAGCAGAACTACTCTCACAGATACGCAGTATTTT.